This T cell receptor (beta chain) was captured by sequencing in a study of blood T cells in healthy people across ages. In regard to this clonotype: The junction shows a germline mismatch at one end, possibly a read error.

Germline V gene data show CDR1 as SGHRS and CDR2 as YFSETQ. The CDR3 consists of 15 residues. A J-beta primer mix and a sample-barcoded 5' primer were used in a second PCR of about 7 to 12 cycles. MiXCR was run by TCRdb on the 5' RACE reads, yielding one entry per CDR3 protein. The table has about 1.4 million distinct CDR3 sequences, 45% to 70% seen once. The TCR originated in a man aged 18 to 35 in good health. The sequenced sample was blood. The chain couples TRBV5-1 to TRBJ2-1; a possible D gene is TRBD2 (6 bases). CDR3: CARSLEGREINEQFF. In DNA, the CDR3 is TGCGCCCGCAGCTTGGAGGGTCGGGAAATAAATGAGCAGTTCTTC.